This T cell receptor beta chain was sequenced for a study of blood T cell repertoires in COVID-19. A Seattle source enrolled patients during active infection and followed them longitudinally. The V gene lost 3 bases and the J gene lost 7 bases, with 16 bases spanning the gap. The CDR3 loop spans 15 amino acids. Germline V gene lookup returns CDR1 SGHNT and CDR2 YENEEA. How the authors handled the data: Scientists estimated how many nucleated cells there were by amplifying reference gene primers. Clones were sequenced by immunoSEQ multiplex PCR, and TCRdb holds only the in-frame ones, with some missing. The V and J calls and clone size come from that table; D and trimming were worked out from the DNA. This table holds around 220,000 clones, 75% to 85% found once.

The chain links TRBV11-3 to TRBJ1-5, with D possibly matching TRBD1 (6 bases). The source of this sequence is a woman of 80 years or more with COVID-19, enrolled during active disease. The sample consisted of peripheral blood. DNA of the CDR3: TGTGCCAGCAGCTTCGCAAAACAGGGAACCCAGCCCCAGCATTTT. Its protein product is CASSFAKQGTQPQHF.